The TCR beta chain described here comes from a study of blood T cell repertoires in COVID-19. The protocol was immunoSEQ multiplex PCR, while the TCRdb copy is restricted to in-frame clones and leaves out a portion. Counted here are 9,000 to 15,000 clones, around 82% occurring once; the ten biggest clones make up just over 20%. The CDR3 has 15 amino acids. Germline CDR1 and CDR2: SGHVS and FQNEAQ. V was pared by 5 bases and J by 5 bases, with 4 bases of the junction left unmatched. Specimen: peripheral blood. The clonotype was recovered from a human donor in a cohort sampled during active COVID-19. V and J are TRBV7-8 and TRBJ1-5, with TRBD1 matching over 12 bases. The CDR3: CASSPGTGGDQPQHF. The DNA of the CDR3 is TGTGCCAGCAGCCCCGGGACAGGGGGCGATCAGCCCCAGCATTTT.